This entry lists 18 T cell receptor beta chains sequenced from one sample in a study of blood T cell repertoires in COVID-19. Some clones are missing from TCRdb's copy, which holds only in-frame ones; the method was immunoSEQ multiplex PCR. This table has 250,000 to 300,000 clones, roughly 85% appearing once. The sequenced sample was peripheral blood. These receptors all stem from a woman aged 18-30 years with acute or convalescent COVID-19.

The chain employs TRBV9 and TRBJ2-1, with 7 bases that match TRBD2. Looked up from germline, CDR1 is SGDLS and CDR2 is YYNGEE. V lost 4 bases to trimming and J lost 2 bases; unmatched junction nucleotides: 9. This CDR3 comprises 16 residues. CDR3 amino acids: CASSPSGIGPYNEQFF. For the CDR3, the DNA is TGTGCCAGCAGCCCAAGCGGGATTGGTCCCTACAATGAGCAGTTCTTC.

This chain uses TRBV10-3 with TRBJ1-2; TRBD1 agrees at 8 bases. Germline V gene lookup returns CDR1 ENHRY and CDR2 SYGVKD. The V segment lost 3 bases and the J segment 4 bases; nucleotides outside the gene matches: 7. This CDR3 is 15 amino acids long. CDR3 sequence (DNA): TGTGCCATCAGTGAAAGACAGGGGACCGTCTATGGCTACACCTTC. It specifies CAISERQGTVYGYTF.

The chain links TRBV19 to TRBJ1-1; 8 nucleotides line up with TRBD1. J was trimmed by 0 bases and V by 7 bases; bases with no gene match: 22. The CDR3 length is 20 residues. Germline loops: CDR1 LNHDA, CDR2 SQIVND (reference sequence). The CDR3 nucleotides read TGTGCCAGTATCAATTTACCTCCGGGACAGGCGTTTAACATGAACACTGAAGCTTTCTTT. Translating gives CASINLPPGQAFNMNTEAFF.

The chain uses TRBV30 and TRBJ2-3; 7 bases fit TRBD1. The V gene's germline CDR1 is GTSNPN and CDR2 SVGIG (reference sequence). The CDR3 is 15 amino acids. V gave up 2 bases and J gave up 3 bases; unmatched junction bases: 8. This CDR3 is CAWSPRQGVTDTQYF. CDR3 in DNA: TGTGCCTGGAGTCCACGGCAGGGGGTTACAGATACGCAGTATTTT.

This sequence joins TRBV6-5 and TRBJ1-1; 9 bases are shared with TRBD1. V lost 6 bases, J lost 7 bases, and 12 bases stayed unmatched. The V gene's germline CDR1 is MNHEY and CDR2 SVGAGI. This CDR3 contains 15 residues. The CDR3 loop is CASRLKPTGGGEAFF. In DNA form, the CDR3 reads TGTGCCAGCAGGCTAAAACCGACAGGGGGAGGTGAAGCTTTCTTT.

V gene TRBV28 combines with J gene TRBJ2-7; D uncertain. V dropped 3 bases and J dropped 5 bases, with 14 bases sitting between them. This CDR3 spans 14 amino acids. Germline CDR1 and CDR2: MDHEN and SYDVKM. CDR3 residues: CASSFWAGFNEQYF. CDR3 nucleotide sequence: TGTGCCAGCAGTTTTTGGGCAGGTTTCAACGAGCAGTACTTC.

This clone has a single count. V and J are TRBV30 and TRBJ2-7; TRBD2 is a possible D gene (6 bases). CDR1 GTSNPN and CDR2 SVGIG come from the germline V gene (reference sequence). This CDR3 has 15 amino acids. The ends were cut back, 0 bases at V and 2 bases at J, with 14 bases in the middle. CDR3 protein: CAWSVNSGAAYEQYF. The CDR3 nucleotides are TGTGCCTGGAGTGTAAATAGCGGAGCGGCCTACGAGCAGTACTTC.

The chain links TRBV6-5 to TRBJ2-7; the match to TRBD2 covers 10 bases. V was pared by 6 bases and J by 4 bases, with 6 bases of the junction left unmatched. From germline, CDR1 is MNHEY and CDR2 SVGAGI. The CDR3 extends over 14 amino acids. The CDR3 sequence is CASSQIAGGYEQYF. The CDR3 DNA follows: TGTGCCAGCAGCCAAATAGCGGGAGGTTACGAGCAGTACTTC.

V usage is TRBV19 and J usage is TRBJ1-6; tentatively, D is TRBD1 (5 bases). This CDR3 is 15 amino acids long. The germline V gene has CDR1 LNHDA and CDR2 SQIVND (reference sequence). The V gene lost 7 bases and the J gene lost 5 bases, with 15 bases spanning the gap. CDR3 protein: CASMSGQVDNSPLHF. CDR3 in DNA: TGTGCCAGTATGTCCGGACAAGTTGATAATTCACCCCTCCACTTT.

The chain recombines TRBV6-1 with TRBJ2-7, with D possibly being TRBD1 (6 bases). The CDR3 has 13 residues. Germline CDR1 is MNHNS and CDR2 is SASEGT. Trimming removed 1 base at V and 3 bases at J, with 7 bases between. CDR3 in amino acids: CASSEDRDYEQYF. The CDR3 nucleotides read TGTGCCAGCAGTGAAGACAGGGACTACGAGCAGTACTTC.

This rearrangement joins TRBV15 to TRBJ2-7; possibly TRBD2 for D (5 bases). V dropped 1 base and J dropped 4 bases, with 14 bases sitting between them. The CDR3 has 15 amino acids. CDR1 LNHNV and CDR2 YYDKDF come from the germline V gene (reference sequence). The CDR3 loop reads CATSRAGDGKYEQYF. In DNA form, the CDR3 reads TGTGCCACCAGCAGAGCTGGAGACGGGAAATACGAGCAGTACTTC.

J is TRBJ2-6 and V is TRBV15; TRBD1 matches 11 bases. The J segment lost 3 bases and the V segment lost 3 bases, leaving 4 bases of the junction unmatched. This CDR3 comprises 17 residues. The V gene's germline CDR1 is LNHNV and CDR2 YYDKDF (reference sequence). CDR3 DNA sequence: TGTGCCACCAGCAGTGGGGGACAGGGGGTTGGGGCCAACGTCCTGACTTTC. It specifies CATSSGGQGVGANVLTF.

This chain links TRBV23-1 with TRBJ2-2; D unresolved. TRBV23-1 is placed among ORFs of uncertain function. The V and J ends lost 2 bases and 6 bases respectively, with 10 bases between them. The CDR3 contains 14 residues. This chain's CDR3 is CASSQGYQAGELFF. CDR3 in DNA: TGCGCCAGCAGTCAAGGCTATCAGGCCGGGGAGCTGTTTTTT.

The chain employs TRBV7-8 and TRBJ2-2; 8 positions match TRBD1. V lost 0 bases to trimming and J lost 3 bases; unmatched junction nucleotides: 9. The CDR3 sequence is 18 residues long. Germline V gene lookup returns CDR1 SGHVS and CDR2 FQNEAQ. The CDR3 sequence is CASSLALARGHDTGELFF. As DNA, the CDR3 is TGTGCCAGCAGCTTAGCGTTGGCCAGGGGGCATGACACCGGGGAGCTGTTTTTT.

This clone showed up just a few times. J is TRBJ1-1 and V is TRBV10-3; tentative D call: TRBD1 (6 bases). Germline V gene data show CDR1 as ENHRY and CDR2 as SYGVKD. V was pared by 4 bases and J by 2 bases, with 17 bases between. The length of the CDR3 is 16 residues. In DNA, the CDR3 is TGTGCCATCAGTGTAGACAGGTCAATGGGAAACACTGAAGCTTTCTTT. Translating gives CAISVDRSMGNTEAFF.

V is TRBV11-3 and J is TRBJ2-7, with TRBD1 matching over 10 bases. Germline loops: CDR1 SGHNT, CDR2 YENEEA. Trimming at V came to 3 bases and at J to 0 bases, leaving 2 bases not matched to a gene. CDR3 length: 15 amino acids. The CDR3 is CASSLGQGSSYEQYF. CDR3 in DNA: TGTGCCAGCAGCTTGGGACAGGGGAGCTCCTACGAGCAGTACTTC.

The rearrangement uses TRBV6-6 and TRBJ1-1; the match to TRBD1 covers 9 bases. V lost 3 bases to trimming and J lost 0 bases; unmatched junction nucleotides: 2. The CDR3 extends over 15 amino acids. CDR1 and CDR2 (germline): MNHNY, SVGAGI (reference sequence). The CDR3 sequence is CASSYGQGMNTEAFF. As DNA, the CDR3 is TGTGCCAGCAGTTATGGACAGGGGATGAACACTGAAGCTTTCTTT.

This rearrangement joins TRBV6-5 to TRBJ1-5, with D uncertain. The CDR3 spans 14 residues. The germline gives CDR1 MNHEY, CDR2 SVGAGI. Trimming shortened V by 8 bases and J by 0 bases, and 11 bases separated the two germline ends. CDR3 region: CASQESYSNQPQHF. The CDR3 DNA reads TGTGCCAGCCAAGAGTCCTATAGCAATCAGCCCCAGCATTTT.